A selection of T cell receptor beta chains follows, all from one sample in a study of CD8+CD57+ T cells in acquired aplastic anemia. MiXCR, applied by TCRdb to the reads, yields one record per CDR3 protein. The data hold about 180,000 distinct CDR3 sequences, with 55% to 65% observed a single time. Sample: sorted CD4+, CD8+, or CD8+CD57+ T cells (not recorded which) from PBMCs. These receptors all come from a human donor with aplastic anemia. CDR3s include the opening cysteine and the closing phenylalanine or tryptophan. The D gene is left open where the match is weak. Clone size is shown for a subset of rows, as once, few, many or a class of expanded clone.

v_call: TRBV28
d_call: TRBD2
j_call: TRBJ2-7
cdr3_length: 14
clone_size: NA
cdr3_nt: TGTGCCAGCACCTCGGCCGGGGGGTCCTACGAGCAGTACTTC
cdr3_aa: CASTSAGGSYEQYF

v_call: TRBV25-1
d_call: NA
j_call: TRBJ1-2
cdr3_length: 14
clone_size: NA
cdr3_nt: TGTGCCAGCAGTGAATCGCCCGGGGCCTATGGCTACACCTTC
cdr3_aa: CASSESPGAYGYTF

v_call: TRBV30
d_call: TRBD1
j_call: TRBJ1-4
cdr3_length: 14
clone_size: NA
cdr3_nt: TGTGCCTGGAAGAACCGGGACAGGGATGAAAAACTGTTTTTT
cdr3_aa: CAWKNRDRDEKLFF

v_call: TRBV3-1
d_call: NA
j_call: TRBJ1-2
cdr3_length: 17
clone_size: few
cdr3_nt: TGTGCCAGCAGCCAAGAGTCCCTGGGAAGGAGTATCTATGGCTACACCTTC
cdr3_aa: CASSQESLGRSIYGYTF

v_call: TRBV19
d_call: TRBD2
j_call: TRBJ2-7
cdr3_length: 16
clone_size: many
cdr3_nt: TGTGCCAGTAGTACCCCTCGCGGGACTAGCGGGTACGAGCAGTACTTC
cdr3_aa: CASSTPRGTSGYEQYF

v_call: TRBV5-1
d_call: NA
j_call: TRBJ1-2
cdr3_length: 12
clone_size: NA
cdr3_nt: TGCGCCAGCAGCTTCAGCTCTGGGGGCTACACCTTC
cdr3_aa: CASSFSSGGYTF

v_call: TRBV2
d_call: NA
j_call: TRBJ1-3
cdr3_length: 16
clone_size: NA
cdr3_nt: TGTGTCAGCAGCGCGCCGGGAAAAGAGGCTGGAAACACCATATATTTT
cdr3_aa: CVSSAPGKEAGNTIYF

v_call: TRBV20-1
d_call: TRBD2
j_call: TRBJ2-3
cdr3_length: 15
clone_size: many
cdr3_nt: TGCAGTGCTGGGCAGCGGGGACGGAGCACAGATACGCAGTATTTT
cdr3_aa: CSAGQRGRSTDTQYF

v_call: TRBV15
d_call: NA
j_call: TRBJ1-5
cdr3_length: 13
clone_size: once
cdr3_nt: TGTGCCACCAGCAGAAACAGGGCGCAGCCACGGCATTTT
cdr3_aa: CATSRNRAQPRHF

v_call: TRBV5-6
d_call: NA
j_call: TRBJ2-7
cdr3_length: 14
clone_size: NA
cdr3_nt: TGTGCCAGCAGCCCGAATTGGGGCTCCTACGAGCAGTACTTC
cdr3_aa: CASSPNWGSYEQYF

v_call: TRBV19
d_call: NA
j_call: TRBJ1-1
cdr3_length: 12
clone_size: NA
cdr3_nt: TGTGCCAGTAGTATCGGGTGGGCTGAAGCTTTCTTT
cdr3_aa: CASSIGWAEAFF

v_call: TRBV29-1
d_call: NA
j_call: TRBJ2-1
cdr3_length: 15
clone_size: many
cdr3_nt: TGCAGCGTCGGACGAGGGGGGGCCTCCTACAATGAGCAGTTCTTC
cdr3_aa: CSVGRGGASYNEQFF

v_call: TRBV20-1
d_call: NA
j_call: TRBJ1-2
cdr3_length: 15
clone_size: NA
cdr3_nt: TGCAGTGCTAGAGACGCGGGACGGGATATCTATGGCTACACCTTC
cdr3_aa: CSARDAGRDIYGYTF

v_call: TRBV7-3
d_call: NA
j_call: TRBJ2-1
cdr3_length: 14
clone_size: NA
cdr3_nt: TGTGCCAGCAGCTTCAGCCCTCTTGGAGGTGAGCAGTTCTTC
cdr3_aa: CASSFSPLGGEQFF

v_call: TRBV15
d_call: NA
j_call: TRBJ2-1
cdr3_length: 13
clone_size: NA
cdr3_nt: TGTGCCACCAGCAGAGGACCCGATGGTGAGCAGTTCTTC
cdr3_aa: CATSRGPDGEQFF

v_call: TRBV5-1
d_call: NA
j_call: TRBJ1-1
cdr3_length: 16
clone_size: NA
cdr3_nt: TGCGCCAGCAGCTTGGCGGGCACTGAGAGGGGGACTGAAGCTTTCTTT
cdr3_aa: CASSLAGTERGTEAFF

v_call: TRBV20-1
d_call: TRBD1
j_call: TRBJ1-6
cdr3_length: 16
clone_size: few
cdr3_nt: TGCAGTGCTAGAGATACACGGACAGGGGAGAATTCACCCCTCCACTTT
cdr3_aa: CSARDTRTGENSPLHF

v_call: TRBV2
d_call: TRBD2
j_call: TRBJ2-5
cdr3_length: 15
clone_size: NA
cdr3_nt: TGTGCCAGCAGTATAGCGGGGGGGGGGGGGGAGACCCAGTACTTC
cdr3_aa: CASSIAGGGGETQYF

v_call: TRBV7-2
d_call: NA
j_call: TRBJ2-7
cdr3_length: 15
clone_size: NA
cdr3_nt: TGTGCCAGCAGCTTAGCATCGGCCCCCGGCTACGAGCAGTACTTC
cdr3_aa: CASSLASAPGYEQYF

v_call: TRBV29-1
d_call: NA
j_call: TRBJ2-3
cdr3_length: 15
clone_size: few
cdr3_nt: TGCAGCGTTGAAAGGGACCGAGGGGGGCTTGATACGCAGTATTTT
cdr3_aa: CSVERDRGGLDTQYF

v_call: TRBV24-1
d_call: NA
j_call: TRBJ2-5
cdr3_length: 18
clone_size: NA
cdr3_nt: TGTGCCACCAGTGATTCGGCTACCATGGGATTAGGTGAAGAGACCCAGTACTTC
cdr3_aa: CATSDSATMGLGEETQYF

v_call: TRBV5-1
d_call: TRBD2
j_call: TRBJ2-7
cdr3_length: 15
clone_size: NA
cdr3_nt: TGCGCCAGCAGCTTGGGAGTAGCGGGGGTCGACGAGCAGTACTTC
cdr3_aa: CASSLGVAGVDEQYF

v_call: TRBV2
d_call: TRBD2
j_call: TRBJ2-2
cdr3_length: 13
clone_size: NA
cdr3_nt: TGTGCCGGGGGGAGGGAAGTAGTCGGGGAGCTGTTTTTT
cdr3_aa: CAGGREVVGELFF

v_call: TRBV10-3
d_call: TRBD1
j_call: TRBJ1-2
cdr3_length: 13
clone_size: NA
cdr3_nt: TGTGCCATCAGCCGACAGGGAGACTATGGCTACACCTTC
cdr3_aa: CAISRQGDYGYTF

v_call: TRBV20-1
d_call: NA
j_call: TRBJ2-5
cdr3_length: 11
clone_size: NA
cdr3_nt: TGCAGTGCTACTGATTCAGAGACCCAGTACTTC
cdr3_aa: CSATDSETQYF

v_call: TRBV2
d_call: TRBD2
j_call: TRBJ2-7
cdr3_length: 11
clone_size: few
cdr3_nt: TGTGCCAGCGTGGGGGGGTACGAGCAGTACTTC
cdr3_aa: CASVGGYEQYF

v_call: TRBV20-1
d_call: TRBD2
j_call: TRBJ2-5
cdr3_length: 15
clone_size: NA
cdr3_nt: TGCAGTGCTAGAGATTCTAGCGGGGTTCAAGAGACCCAGTACTTC
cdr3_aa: CSARDSSGVQETQYF

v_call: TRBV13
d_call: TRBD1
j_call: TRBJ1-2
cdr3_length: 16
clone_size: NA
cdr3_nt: TGTGCCAGCAGCTTCGGTGGGACCGGGACAGGGTATGGCTACACCTTC
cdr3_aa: CASSFGGTGTGYGYTF

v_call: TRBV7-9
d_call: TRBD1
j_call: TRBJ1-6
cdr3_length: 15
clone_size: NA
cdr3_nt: TGTGCCAGCAGCATCCCGGACAGGGGGCATTCACCCCTCCACTTT
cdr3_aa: CASSIPDRGHSPLHF

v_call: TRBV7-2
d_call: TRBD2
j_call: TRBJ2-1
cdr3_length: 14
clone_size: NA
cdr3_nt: TGTGCCAGCAGCACCGGACTAGCGGCCAATGAGCAGTTCTTC
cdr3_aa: CASSTGLAANEQFF

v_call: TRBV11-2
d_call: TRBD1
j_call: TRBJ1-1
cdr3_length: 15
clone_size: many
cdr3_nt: TGTGCCAGCAGCTTAACTCACAGGGGAGACACTGAAGCTTTCTTT
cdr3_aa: CASSLTHRGDTEAFF

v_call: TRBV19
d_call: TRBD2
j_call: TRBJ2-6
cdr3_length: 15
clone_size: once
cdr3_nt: TGTGCCAGTAGTATGAGTAGCGGGGGGGGTAACGTCCTGACTTTC
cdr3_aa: CASSMSSGGGNVLTF

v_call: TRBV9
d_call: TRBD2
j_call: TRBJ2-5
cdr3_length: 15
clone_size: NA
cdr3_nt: TGTGCCAGCAGCGGGGGACTAGCGGCCCAAGAGACCCAGTACTTC
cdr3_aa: CASSGGLAAQETQYF

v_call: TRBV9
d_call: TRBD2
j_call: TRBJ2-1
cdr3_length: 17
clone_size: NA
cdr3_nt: TGTGCCAGCAGCCGGACTAGCGGGAGTGGGGGTTTCAATGAGCAGTTCTTC
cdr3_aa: CASSRTSGSGGFNEQFF

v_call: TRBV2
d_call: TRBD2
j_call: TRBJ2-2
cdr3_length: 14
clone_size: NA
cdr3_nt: TGTGCCAGCAGGGCGGGAGGGGTCGCCGGGGAGCTGTTTTTT
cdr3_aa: CASRAGGVAGELFF

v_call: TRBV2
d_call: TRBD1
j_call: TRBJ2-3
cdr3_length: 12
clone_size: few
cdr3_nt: TGTGCCAGCAGGACAGGGGGAGATACGCAGTATTTT
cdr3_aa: CASRTGGDTQYF

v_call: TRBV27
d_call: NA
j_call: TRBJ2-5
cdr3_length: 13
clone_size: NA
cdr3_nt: TGTGCCAGCAGTTTAATGCTAGGGGAGACCCAGTACTTC
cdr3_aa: CASSLMLGETQYF

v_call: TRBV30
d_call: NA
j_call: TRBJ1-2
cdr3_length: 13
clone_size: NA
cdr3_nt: TGTGCCGGGGAAACCGGGACGTACTATGGCTACACCTTC
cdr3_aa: CAGETGTYYGYTF

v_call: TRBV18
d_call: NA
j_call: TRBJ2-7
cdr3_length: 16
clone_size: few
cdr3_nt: TGTGCCAGCTCACCACCGGGAAAACCGGGAACCTACGAGCAGTACTTC
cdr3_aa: CASSPPGKPGTYEQYF

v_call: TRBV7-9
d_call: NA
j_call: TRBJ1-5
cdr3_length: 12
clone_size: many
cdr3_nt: TGTGCCAGCAGCTTAGGAACTCAGCCCCAGCATTTT
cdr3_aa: CASSLGTQPQHF

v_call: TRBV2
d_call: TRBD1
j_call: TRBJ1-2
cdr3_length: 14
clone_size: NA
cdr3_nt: TGTGCCAACCGGGGAACAGGGGTTGTAGGTGGCTACACCTTC
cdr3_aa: CANRGTGVVGGYTF

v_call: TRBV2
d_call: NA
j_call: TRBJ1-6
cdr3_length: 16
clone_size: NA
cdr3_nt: TGTGCCAGCAGTTTATCGCCAGGGGCTGTTTATTCACCCCTCCACTTT
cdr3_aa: CASSLSPGAVYSPLHF

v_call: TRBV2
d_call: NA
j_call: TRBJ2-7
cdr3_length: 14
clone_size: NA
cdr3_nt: TGTGCCACCCGAAGAGGGACTCACGCCTACGAGCAGTACTTC
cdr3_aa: CATRRGTHAYEQYF

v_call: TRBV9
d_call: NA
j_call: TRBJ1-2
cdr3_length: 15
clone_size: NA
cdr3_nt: TGTGCCACCAGCAGCCCGGCAATAGCTAACTATGGCTACACCTTC
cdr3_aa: CATSSPAIANYGYTF

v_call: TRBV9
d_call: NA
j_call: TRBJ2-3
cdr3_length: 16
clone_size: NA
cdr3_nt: TGTGCCAGCAGCGTAGTCGCGGGGGCGGTGGGAGATACGCAGTATTTT
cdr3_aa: CASSVVAGAVGDTQYF

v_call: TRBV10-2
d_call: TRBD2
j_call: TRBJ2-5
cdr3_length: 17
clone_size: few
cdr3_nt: TGCGCCAGCAGTGATGAGCGGGAGATAGGTATAGGAGAGACCCAGTACTTC
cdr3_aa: CASSDEREIGIGETQYF

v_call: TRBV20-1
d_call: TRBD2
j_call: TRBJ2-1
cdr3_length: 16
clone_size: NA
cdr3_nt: TGCAGTGCTCATCCGGGCGGGGGAAGCTCCTACAATGAGCAGTTCTTC
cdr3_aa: CSAHPGGGSSYNEQFF

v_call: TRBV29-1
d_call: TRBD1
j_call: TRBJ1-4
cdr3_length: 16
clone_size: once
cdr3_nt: TGCAGCGTTGAAGATCGTCCGGGACAGATGTGGGAAAAACTGTTTTTT
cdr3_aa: CSVEDRPGQMWEKLFF

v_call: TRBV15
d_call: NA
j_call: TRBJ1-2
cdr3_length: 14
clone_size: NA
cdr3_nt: TGTGCCACCAGCCGGTCGGGACCCGCTTATGGCTACACCTTC
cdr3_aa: CATSRSGPAYGYTF

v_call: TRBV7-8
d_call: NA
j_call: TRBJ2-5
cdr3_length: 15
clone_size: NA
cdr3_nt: TGTGCCAGCAGCTTGAGCCGGGATCGACTGAAGACCCAGTACTTC
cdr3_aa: CASSLSRDRLKTQYF

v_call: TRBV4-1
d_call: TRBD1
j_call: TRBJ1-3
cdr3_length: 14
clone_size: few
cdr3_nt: TGCGCCAGCAGCGTTGGGACAGGCCTAAACACCATATATTTT
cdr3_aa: CASSVGTGLNTIYF

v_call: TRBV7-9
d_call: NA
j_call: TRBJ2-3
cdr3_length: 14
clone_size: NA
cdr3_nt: TGTGCCACCCGCACTGAGGGGAAGACAGATACGCAGTATTTT
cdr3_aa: CATRTEGKTDTQYF

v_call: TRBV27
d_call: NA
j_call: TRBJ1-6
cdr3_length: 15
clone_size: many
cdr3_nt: TGTGCCAGCACCACGACAGGAACCTATAATTCACCCCTCCACTTT
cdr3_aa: CASTTTGTYNSPLHF

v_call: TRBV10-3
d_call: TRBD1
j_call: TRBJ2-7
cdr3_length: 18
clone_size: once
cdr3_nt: TGTGCCATCAGTGAGTCCGAGACAGGGGCTGGGGTCAGTGACGAGCAGTACTTC
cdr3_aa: CAISESETGAGVSDEQYF